A single T cell receptor beta chain is shown here with its context. Its antigen is unidentified. This record comes from a study of cytomegalovirus exposure and HLA in healthy donors. Study-level findings and limits: Later on, an analysis found that several of the most significant clusters appeared to be linked to common viral pathogens, which included parvovirus B19. A missense DCLRE1C variant was associated with V- and J-gene trimming of TCR beta chains in a later analysis, and an independent cohort replicated the association.

Those who donated were healthy bone marrow donors. The CDR3 has 14 residues. From germline, CDR1 is SEHNR and CDR2 FQNEAQ (reference sequence). With 7 bases removed from V and 0 bases from J, the gap between germline ends came to 12 bases. The PCR made use of 60 Vbeta and 13 Jbeta primers. Profiled with immunoSEQ multiplex PCR; TCRdb holds only in-frame clones, not every one. There are 100,000 to 150,000 clones in the sample, with 1% held by the top ten. The genes are TRBV7-9 and TRBJ1-1, with unresolved D. Sequencing used PBMCs. The TCR sequence derives from a man aged 18 to 30 in good health and CMV-seronegative. CDR3 sequence (DNA): TGTGCCAGCATGGAGGGTCTTATGAACACTGAAGCTTTCTTT. Its protein product is CASMEGLMNTEAFF.